The 27 T cell receptor beta chains presented below share a single source sample, sequenced in a study of blood T cell repertoires in COVID-19. Sequenced by immunoSEQ multiplex PCR; TCRdb stores in-frame clones only, minus some. The sample carries about 75,000 clones, approximately 90% recorded once. The specimen sequenced was peripheral blood. The origin of the receptors is a human donor in a cohort sampled during active COVID-19.

This clone was counted only a few times. The chain employs TRBV13 and TRBJ2-1, with 8 positions matching TRBD2. CDR3 length: 14 residues. The germline gives CDR1 PRHDT, CDR2 FYEKMQ (reference sequence). V lost 4 bases and J lost 8; bases outside the gene matches: 7. The CDR3 spells CASSSAGARDEQFF. CDR3 bases: TGTGCCAGCAGCTCAGCGGGAGCTAGGGATGAGCAGTTCTTC.

Only one count was recorded for this clone. V gene TRBV21-1 combines with J gene TRBJ1-5; the D call TRBD1 from the table was never checked on the DNA. TRBV21-1 is annotated as a pseudogene. The CDR3 is made up of 17 amino acids. The CDR3, as DNA: TGTGCCAGCAGCAAAGACAGGGGTAGGGGGTTCAATCAGCCCCAGCATTTT. It encodes CASSKDRGRGFNQPQHF.

This chain connects TRBV15 to TRBJ2-5; a weak D match, TRBD1 (6 bases). V lost 4 bases, J lost 5 bases, and 14 bases lay in between. The germline V gene encodes CDR1 LNHNV and CDR2 YYDKDF (reference sequence). CDR3 length equals 14 residues. The CDR3 region has the DNA TGTGCCACCAGCACCGACAGGTACGAGGAGACCCAGTACTTC. Translating it yields CATSTDRYEETQYF.

V gene TRBV6-5 combines with J gene TRBJ1-2; TRBD1 agrees at 9 bases. CDR1 is MNHEY, CDR2 SVGAGI, per germline. CDR3 length: 16 amino acids. The V gene end was trimmed by 2 bases and the J gene end by 2 bases; junction bases not matched to a gene: 6. CDR3 in amino acids: CASSYGDRAGNYGYTF. In DNA, the CDR3 is TGTGCCAGCAGTTACGGGGACAGGGCTGGGAACTATGGCTACACCTTC.

V is TRBV7-2 and J is TRBJ2-1; TRBD2 matches at 15 bases. The CDR3 has 16 residues. Trimming removed 10 bases from V and 9 bases from J; junction bases left unmatched: 13. CDR1 is SGHTA, CDR2 FQGNSA, per germline. CDR3: CATGLAGGPRVTEQFF. The CDR3 DNA is TGTGCCACCGGACTAGCGGGGGGGCCCCGGGTTACTGAGCAGTTCTTC.

The rearrangement joins TRBV7-2 to TRBJ1-3; 8 bases are a match to TRBD1. The CDR3 extends over 16 amino acids. V lost 5 bases to trimming and J lost 3 bases; unmatched junction nucleotides: 9. Looked up from germline, CDR1 is SGHTA and CDR2 is FQGNSA. This CDR3 reads CASSLKAGGFGNTIYF. CDR3 sequence (DNA): TGTGCCAGCAGCCTTAAGGCAGGGGGCTTTGGAAACACCATATATTTT.

The chain uses TRBV19 and TRBJ2-7; TRBD2 aligns across 7 bases. CDR3 length: 13 amino acids. Germline V lookup: CDR1 LNHDA, CDR2 SQIVND (reference sequence). The ends lost 6 bases at V and 4 bases at J; junction bases unmatched: 6. The CDR3 reads CASSFTGGYEQYF. DNA for the CDR3: TGTGCCAGTAGCTTCACCGGGGGGTACGAGCAGTACTTC.

V usage is TRBV7-2 and J usage is TRBJ2-1, with 7 bases matching TRBD1. V shed 3 bases, J shed 10 bases, and the junction held 9 bases outside the gene matches. This CDR3 is built from 14 residues. The germline V gene encodes CDR1 SGHTA and CDR2 FQGNSA. This chain's CDR3 is CASSFDRVYGEQFF. The CDR3, as DNA: TGTGCCAGCAGCTTCGACAGGGTCTACGGGGAGCAGTTCTTC.

This clone was detected only a few times. CDR3 DNA: TGTGCCAGCAGCCCCTCCGGTGAGACAGCCCTCCACTTT. Translation gives CASSPSGETALHF. The chain carries TRBV9 and TRBJ1-6; the D gene is possibly TRBD1 (5 bases). The ends were cut back, 4 bases at V and 14 bases at J, with 16 bases in the middle. Germline assignment: CDR1 SGDLS and CDR2 YYNGEE. This CDR3 region has 13 residues.

This clone was observed a handful of times. The chain joins TRBV2 to TRBJ1-1; D remains ambiguous. Per the germline V gene, CDR1 is SNHLY and CDR2 is FYNNEI. CDR3 length equals 12 residues. V was pared by 2 bases and J by 5 bases, with 6 bases between. The CDR3 loop reads CASSEQQTEAFF. CDR3 sequence (DNA): TGTGCCAGCAGTGAACAACAGACTGAAGCTTTCTTT.

J is TRBJ2-3 and V is TRBV19; the D gene is possibly TRBD2 (6 bases). V was trimmed by 4 bases and J by 4 bases, leaving 15 bases between them. The CDR3 totals 15 residues. CDR1 is LNHDA and CDR2 is SQIVND in the germline V gene (reference sequence). The CDR3 nucleotides are TGTGCCAGTAGTACCGGGGGAGGAGGAGCAGATACGCAGTATTTT. This sequence encodes CASSTGGGGADTQYF.

V and J are TRBV7-9 and TRBJ2-2, with TRBD2 matching 12 bases. The germline CDR1 and CDR2 sequences are SEHNR and FQNEAQ (reference sequence). CDR3 length equals 16 residues. V trimming: 5 bases; J trimming: 4 bases; junction bases outside the gene matches: 5. In DNA form, the CDR3 reads TGTGCCAGCAGCCGACTAGCGGGAGATGGCACCGGGGAGCTGTTTTTT. Protein: CASSRLAGDGTGELFF.

The chain combines TRBV9 with TRBJ1-2, with 8 bases matching TRBD1. Germline assignment: CDR1 SGDLS and CDR2 YYNGEE. The CDR3 length is 15 residues. V lost 4 bases to trimming and J lost 4 bases; unmatched junction nucleotides: 9. Written as DNA, the CDR3 is TGTGCCAGCAGCTTACGAGGACAGGGCGGCTATGGCTACACCTTC. The encoded protein is CASSLRGQGGYGYTF.

Worth noting for this clone: The same CDR3 is also encoded by other DNA sequences in this sample. The chain joins TRBV29-1 to TRBJ1-4; unclear D gene. Trimming took off 4 bases at V and 8 bases at J, with 11 bases between the two ends. The CDR3 has 12 residues. Germline V gene sequence: CDR1 SQVTM, CDR2 ANQGSEA. CDR3 amino acids: CSVGTGREKLFF. In DNA, the CDR3 is TGCAGCGTTGGGACGGGGAGGGAAAAACTGTTTTTT.

The chain is built from TRBV7-6 and TRBJ1-3; D call uncertain. This CDR3 comprises 16 residues. Trimming stripped 1 base from V and 0 bases from J, with 10 bases between. Germline V gives CDR1 SGHVS, CDR2 FNYEAQ. CDR3 protein: CASSLGVTSSGNTIYF. CDR3 in DNA: TGTGCCAGCAGCTTAGGGGTGACTAGCTCTGGAAACACCATATATTTT.

This clone was found once. The J gene is TRBJ1-2, the V gene TRBV18, with D hard to call. The CDR3 totals 14 residues. Germline CDR1 KGHSH, CDR2 LQKENI. V gave up 1 base and J gave up 4 bases, with 10 bases separating them. Here the CDR3 DNA reads TGTGCCAGCTCACCACTCGAACAGTTCTATGGCTACACCTTC. Encoded protein: CASSPLEQFYGYTF.

V gene TRBV5-1 combines with J gene TRBJ2-1, with D perhaps matching TRBD2 (7 bases). CDR1 and CDR2 from the germline V gene are SGHRS and YFSETQ. V was trimmed by 3 bases and J by 0 bases, leaving 19 bases between them. The CDR3 contains 18 residues. The CDR3 DNA follows: TGCGCCAGCAGCTCGCAAGGGGGAGGGCCGAGCTCCTACAATGAGCAGTTCTTC. Translated: CASSSQGGGPSSYNEQFF.

V is TRBV12-3 or TRBV12-4 and J is TRBJ2-7; D gene ambiguous. The CDR3 consists of 12 residues. Between the trimmed V and J ends, which lost 4 bases and 3 bases, there was a span of 7 bases. The CDR3 reads CASSSRGYEQYF. CDR3 bases: TGTGCCAGCAGTTCCCGCGGCTACGAGCAGTACTTC.

V usage is TRBV9 and J usage is TRBJ1-1, with TRBD1 as a possible D gene (5 bases). The CDR3 is 14 amino acids. The germline V and J ends were trimmed by 4 bases and 1 base, with 11 bases remaining between them. CDR1 and CDR2 from the germline V gene are SGDLS and YYNGEE. The CDR3 loop is CASSPQVSNTEAFF. In DNA form, the CDR3 reads TGTGCCAGCAGCCCACAGGTATCGAACACTGAAGCTTTCTTT. Drawing the rest from reference TRBV9 and TRBJ1-1, the complete variable domain is DSGVTQTPKHLITATGQRVTLRCSPRSGDLSVYWYQQSLDQGLQFLIQYYNGEERAKGNILERFSAQQFPDLHSELNLSSLELGDSALYFCASSPQVSNTEAFFGQGTRLTVV.

The chain uses TRBV3-1 (or the pseudogene TRBV3-2) and TRBJ2-2; the match to TRBD1 covers 7 bases. Per germline, CDR1 LGHDT and CDR2 YNNKEL (reference sequence). Trimming took 4 bases from V and 2 from J; bases not matched to a gene: 7. The CDR3 spans 16 residues. CDR3 coding DNA: TGTGCCAGCAGCCGAACCGGGACAGATAACACCGGGGAGCTGTTTTTT. Its translation is CASSRTGTDNTGELFF.

The gene calls are TRBV27 and TRBJ2-5; 13 bases are a match to TRBD2. The CDR3 contains 15 residues. V trimming: 5 bases; J trimming: 7 bases; junction bases outside the gene matches: 7. From germline, CDR1 is MNHEY and CDR2 SMNVEV (reference sequence). CDR3 nucleotide sequence: TGTGCCAGCAGTCCTACTAGCGGGGGGGGTGGGACCCAGTACTTC. This codes for CASSPTSGGGGTQYF.

This clone appeared a single time. The chain carries TRBV15 and TRBJ1-2; the D gene is possibly TRBD1 (6 bases). This CDR3 spans 12 amino acids. V lost 3 bases, J lost 6 bases, and 8 bases lay in between. Germline values: CDR1 LNHNV, CDR2 YYDKDF (reference sequence). In DNA, the CDR3 is TGTGCCACCAGCAGGGACAGCCATGGCTACACCTTC. Its protein is CATSRDSHGYTF.

The genes are TRBV18 and TRBJ2-7; 11 bases fit TRBD2. J gave up 5 bases and V 2 bases, and 14 bases lay outside the gene matches. The CDR3 loop spans 18 amino acids. Per germline, CDR1 KGHSH and CDR2 LQKENI. The CDR3 region is CASSPVTSGEHLFDEQYF. In DNA, the CDR3 is TGTGCCAGCTCACCAGTGACTAGCGGGGAGCATCTGTTCGACGAGCAGTACTTC.

This chain joins TRBV5-6 and TRBJ2-7; D is unclear. The germline gives CDR1 SGHDT, CDR2 YYEEEE. The V end was cut by 0 bases, the J end by 2 bases, with 9 bases between. The CDR3 has 14 amino acids. This chain's CDR3 is CASSLVADAYEQYF. The DNA for the CDR3 is TGTGCCAGCAGCTTGGTGGCTGATGCCTACGAGCAGTACTTC.

V is TRBV10-1 and J is TRBJ2-6; TRBD1 agrees at 8 bases. Germline V gene data show CDR1 as WNHNN and CDR2 as SYGVQD (reference sequence). The CDR3 loop spans 16 amino acids. The J segment lost 5 bases and the V segment lost 5 bases, leaving 8 bases of the junction unmatched. CDR3 DNA: TGCGCCAGCAGTAAGAGGCAGGGGGCTTGGGCCAACGTCCTGACTTTC. It translates to CASSKRQGAWANVLTF.

The chain has TRBV12-3 or TRBV12-4 and TRBJ2-3; 7 bases line up with TRBD2. Unmatched junction bases numbered 4, after V lost 5 bases and J lost 5 bases. There are 13 residues in the CDR3. CDR3 residues: CASSRLAQDTQYF. DNA of the CDR3: TGTGCCAGCAGTCGACTAGCCCAAGATACGCAGTATTTT.

This chain connects TRBV19 to TRBJ2-4; D may be TRBD1 (7 bases). Germline assignment: CDR1 LNHDA and CDR2 SQIVND (reference sequence). The CDR3 is 16 residues long. The V end lost 0 bases, the J end lost 7 bases, and 16 bases lay between the germline ends. CDR3 protein: CASSIDRQGAGNIQYF. Here the CDR3 DNA reads TGTGCCAGTAGTATAGACCGACAGGGCGCGGGGAACATTCAGTACTTC.